Listed here are 9 T cell receptor beta chains from one sample, sequenced in a study of neurological immune-mediated disorders. From the 5' RACE reads, TCRdb called clonotypes with MiXCR, one entry per CDR3 protein. This sample has 45,000 to 65,000 distinct CDR3 sequences; around 4.2% occur once, and the top ten carry roughly 3.1%. The source material was PBMCs. The receptors were gathered from a man between 50 and 59 years old with multiple sclerosis.

At least ten counts were recorded for this clonotype. J is TRBJ2-3 and V is TRBV12-3 or TRBV12-4, with 8 nucleotides matching TRBD2. The junction had 11 bases not matched to a gene; V was cut back by 5 bases and J by 4 bases. This CDR3 is 16 amino acids long. CDR3 region: CASSKFSGTSSDTQYF. The DNA of the CDR3 is TGTGCCAGCAGTAAGTTTAGCGGGACAAGTTCAGATACGCAGTATTTT.

This clonotype was counted many times. The gene calls are TRBV28 and TRBJ2-1; TRBD1 or TRBD2 may be the D gene (6 bases each). This CDR3 contains 16 residues. Germline V CDR1 and CDR2: MDHEN, SYDVKM. V dropped 5 bases and J dropped 0 bases, with 14 bases sitting between them. The CDR3 coding sequence is TGTGCCAGCAGTCCCCCGGGGGACAACTCCTACAATGAGCAGTTCTTC. It translates to CASSPPGDNSYNEQFF. The complete variable domain, with remaining parts taken from reference TRBV28 and TRBJ2-1, reads DVKVTQSSRYLVKRTGEKVFLECVQDMDHENMFWYRQDPGLGLRLIYFSYDVKMKEKGDIPEGYSVSREKKERFSLILESASTNQTSMYLCASSPPGDNSYNEQFFGPGTRLTVL.

This clonotype was seen ten or more times. This chain connects TRBV29-1 to TRBJ2-1, with unresolved D. The CDR3 sequence is 13 residues long. Germline V gene lookup returns CDR1 SQVTM and CDR2 ANQGSEA. V lost 7 bases and J lost 9, with 19 bases in between. The CDR3 DNA sequence: TGCAGCGCCCCTTTCGAAAGTTCGAGTGAGCAGTTCTTC. It is translated as CSAPFESSSEQFF.

The chain couples TRBV12-3 or TRBV12-4 to TRBJ1-5; D unresolved. The CDR3 length is 16 residues. The V gene lost 6 bases and the J gene lost 6 bases, with 21 bases spanning the gap. The chain's CDR3 is CASRAGGHGRPQPQHF. The CDR3 DNA is TGTGCCAGCAGAGCAGGTGGGCACGGTCGGCCTCAGCCCCAGCATTTT.

This clonotype has a count of ten or more. The chain recombines TRBV15 with TRBJ1-1; maybe TRBD1 (6 bases). V was cut by 5 bases and J by 7 bases, with 14 bases left in between. There are 13 residues in the CDR3. CDR1 and CDR2 from the germline V gene are LNHNV and YYDKDF (reference sequence). The chain's CDR3 is CATSLGGTNEAFF. The CDR3 DNA follows: TGTGCCACCAGCTTAGGAGGGACAAATGAAGCTTTCTTT.

This clonotype was counted many times. The V and J genes are TRBV20-1 and TRBJ2-3; D is undetermined. Between the trimmed V and J ends, which lost 1 base and 0 bases, there was a span of 11 bases. The CDR3 runs 15 residues. Germline values: CDR1 DFQATT, CDR2 SNEGSKA (reference sequence). The DNA for the CDR3 is TGCAGTGCTAGAGGGCAGGATCTTAGCACAGATACGCAGTATTTT. It specifies CSARGQDLSTDTQYF.

This clonotype was recorded at least ten times. The rearrangement links TRBV4-1 to TRBJ2-7; 8 positions agree with TRBD2. The CDR3 is 14 amino acids. After removal of 3 bases from V and 0 bases from J, the junction contained 1 base not matched to a gene. Germline V gene data show CDR1 as MGHRA and CDR2 as YSYEKL. Here the CDR3 reads CASSQGTSSYEQYF. The CDR3 DNA reads TGCGCCAGCAGCCAGGGGACTAGCTCCTACGAGCAGTACTTC.

The gene calls are TRBV5-4 and TRBJ2-7; no clear D. The V gene's germline CDR1 is SGHNT and CDR2 YYREEE (reference sequence). Trimming shortened V by 4 bases and J by 6 bases, and 14 bases separated the two germline ends. The CDR3 is 13 residues long. The CDR3 is CASSVGEYSEQYF. In nucleotides, the CDR3 is TGTGCCAGCAGCGTCGGAGAGTACTCCGAGCAGTACTTC.

This clonotype was recorded many times. One junction end disagrees with the germline gene, perhaps due to a read error. The chain has TRBV28 and TRBJ1-5, with a possible D match to TRBD1 (6 bases). The germline gives CDR1 MDHEN, CDR2 SYDVKM. The CDR3 consists of 16 residues. The CDR3 reads CASSSSKQGFNQPQNF. In nucleotides, the CDR3 is TGTGCCAGCAGTTCTTCCAAACAGGGATTCAATCAGCCCCAGAATTTT.